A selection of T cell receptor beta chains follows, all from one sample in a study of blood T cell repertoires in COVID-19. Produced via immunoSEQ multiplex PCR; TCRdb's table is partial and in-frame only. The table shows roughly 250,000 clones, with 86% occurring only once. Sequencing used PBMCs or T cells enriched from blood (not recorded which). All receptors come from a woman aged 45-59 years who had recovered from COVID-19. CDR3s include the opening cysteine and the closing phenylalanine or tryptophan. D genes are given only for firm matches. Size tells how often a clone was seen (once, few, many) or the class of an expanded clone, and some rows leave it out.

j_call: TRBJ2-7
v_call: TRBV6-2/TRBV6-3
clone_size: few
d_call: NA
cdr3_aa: CASSYSPWGRGSPEQYF
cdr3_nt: TGTGCCAGCAGTTACTCCCCGTGGGGCAGGGGATCACCCGAGCAGTACTTC

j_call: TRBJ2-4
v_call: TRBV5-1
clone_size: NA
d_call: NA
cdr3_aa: CASSPKNIQYF
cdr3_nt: TGCGCCAGCAGCCCAAAAAACATTCAGTACTTC

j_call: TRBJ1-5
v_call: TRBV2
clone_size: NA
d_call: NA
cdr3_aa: CASSEKGDRNQPQHF
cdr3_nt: TGTGCCAGCAGTGAGAAAGGGGATCGCAATCAGCCCCAGCATTTT

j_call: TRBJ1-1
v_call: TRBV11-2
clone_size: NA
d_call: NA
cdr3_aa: CASSPSSANTEAFF
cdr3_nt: TGTGCCAGCAGCCCAAGCTCCGCCAACACTGAAGCTTTCTTT

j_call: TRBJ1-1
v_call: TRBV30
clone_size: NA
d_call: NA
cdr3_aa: CAWAFGGGTEAFF
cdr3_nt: TGTGCCTGGGCCTTCGGGGGGGGCACTGAAGCTTTCTTT

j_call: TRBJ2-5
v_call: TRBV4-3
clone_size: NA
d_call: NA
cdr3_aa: CASSQDLKLMETQYF
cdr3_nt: TGCGCCAGCAGCCAAGATTTGAAACTGATGGAGACCCAGTACTTC

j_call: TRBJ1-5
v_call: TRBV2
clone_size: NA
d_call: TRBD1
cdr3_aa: CASRDRGEIGDSNQPQHF
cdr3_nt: TGTGCCAGCAGAGACAGGGGCGAAATCGGGGATAGCAATCAGCCCCAGCATTTT

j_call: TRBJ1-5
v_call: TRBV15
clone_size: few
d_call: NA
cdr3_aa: CATSREVAGNQPQHF
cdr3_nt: TGTGCCACCAGCAGAGAGGTGGCAGGGAATCAGCCCCAGCATTTT

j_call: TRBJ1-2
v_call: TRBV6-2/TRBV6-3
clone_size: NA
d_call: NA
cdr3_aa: CASSEQNTFHYGYTF
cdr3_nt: TGTGCCAGCAGCGAACAGAATACCTTTCACTATGGCTACACCTTC

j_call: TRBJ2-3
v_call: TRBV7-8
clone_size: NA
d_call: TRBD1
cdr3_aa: CASTRGQGTDTQYF
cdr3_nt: TGTGCCAGCACCCGGGGACAGGGTACAGATACGCAGTATTTT

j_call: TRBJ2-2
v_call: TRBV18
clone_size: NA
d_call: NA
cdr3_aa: CASSLSRTTNTGELFF
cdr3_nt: TGTGCCAGCTCACTCTCAAGGACAACGAACACCGGGGAGCTGTTTTTT

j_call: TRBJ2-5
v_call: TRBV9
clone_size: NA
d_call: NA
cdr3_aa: CASSPPTSQETQYF
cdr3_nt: TGTGCCAGCAGCCCTCCGACTAGCCAAGAGACCCAGTACTTC

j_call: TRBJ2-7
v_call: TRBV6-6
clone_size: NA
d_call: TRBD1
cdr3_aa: CASSPTGGYEQYF
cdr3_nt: TGTGCCAGCAGTCCAACAGGGGGCTACGAGCAGTACTTC

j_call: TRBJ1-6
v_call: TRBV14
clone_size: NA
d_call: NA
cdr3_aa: CASSPGQHNSPLHF
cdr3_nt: TGTGCCAGCAGCCCCGGACAGCATAATTCACCCCTCCACTTT

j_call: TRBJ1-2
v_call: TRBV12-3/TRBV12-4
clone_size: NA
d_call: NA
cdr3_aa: CASNRRGLHGYTF
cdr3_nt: TGTGCCAGCAACAGGAGGGGTTTGCATGGCTACACCTTC

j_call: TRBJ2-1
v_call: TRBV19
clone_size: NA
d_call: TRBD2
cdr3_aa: CASSISGGDYNEQFF
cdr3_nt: TGTGCCAGTAGTATAAGCGGGGGAGACTACAATGAGCAGTTCTTC

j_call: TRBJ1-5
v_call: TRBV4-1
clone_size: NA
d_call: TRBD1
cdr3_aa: CASSQEGTGLNQPQHF
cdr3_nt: TGCGCCAGCAGCCAAGAAGGGACAGGCCTCAATCAGCCCCAGCATTTT

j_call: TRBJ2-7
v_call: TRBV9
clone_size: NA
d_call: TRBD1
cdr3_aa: CASSGGTVFEQYF
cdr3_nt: TGTGCCAGCAGCGGGGGGACAGTTTTTGAGCAGTACTTC

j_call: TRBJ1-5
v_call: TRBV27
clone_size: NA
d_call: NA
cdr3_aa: CASSLTGHPQPQHF
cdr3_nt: TGTGCCAGCAGTTTAACAGGGCATCCTCAGCCCCAGCATTTT

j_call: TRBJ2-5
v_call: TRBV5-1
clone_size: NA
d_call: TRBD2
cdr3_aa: CASSPNGGIQYF
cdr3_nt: TGCGCCAGCAGCCCGAACGGGGGGATCCAGTACTTC

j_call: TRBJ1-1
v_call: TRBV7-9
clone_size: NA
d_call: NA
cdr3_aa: CASSLGGGRNTEAFF
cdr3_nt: TGTGCCAGCAGCTTAGGCGGGGGCCGGAACACTGAAGCTTTCTTT

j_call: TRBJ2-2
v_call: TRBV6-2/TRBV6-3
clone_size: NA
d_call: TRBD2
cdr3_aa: CASSPPSGGLPGELFF
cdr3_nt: TGTGCCAGCAGCCCCCCTAGCGGGGGGTTACCCGGGGAGCTGTTTTTT

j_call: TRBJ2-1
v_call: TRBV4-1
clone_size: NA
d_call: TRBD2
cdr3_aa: CASGRLAGSYNEQFF
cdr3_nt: TGCGCCAGCGGGCGACTAGCGGGCAGCTACAATGAGCAGTTCTTC

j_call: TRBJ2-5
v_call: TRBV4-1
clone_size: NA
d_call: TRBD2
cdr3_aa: CASSQDRGGGKETQYF
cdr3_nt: TGCGCCAGCAGCCAAGATCGGGGGGGAGGCAAAGAGACCCAGTACTTC

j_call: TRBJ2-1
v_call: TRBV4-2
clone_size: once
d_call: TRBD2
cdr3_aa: CASSHTGTTNEQFF
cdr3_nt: TGTGCCAGCAGCCATACCGGGACTACGAATGAGCAGTTCTTC

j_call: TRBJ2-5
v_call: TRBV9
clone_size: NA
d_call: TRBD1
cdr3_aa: CASSHLGGDRETQYF
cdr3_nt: TGTGCCAGCAGCCACTTAGGGGGCGATCGGGAGACCCAGTACTTC

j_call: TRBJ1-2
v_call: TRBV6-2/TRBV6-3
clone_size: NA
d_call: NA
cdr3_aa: CASSPQGGLNGYTF
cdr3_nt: TGTGCCAGCAGTCCCCAGGGAGGACTAAATGGCTACACCTTC

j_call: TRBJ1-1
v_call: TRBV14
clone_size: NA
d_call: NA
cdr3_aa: CASSQDQQGNTEAFF
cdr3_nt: TGTGCCAGCAGCCAAGATCAACAGGGGAACACTGAAGCTTTCTTT

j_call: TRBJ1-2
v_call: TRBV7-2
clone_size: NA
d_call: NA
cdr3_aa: CASSALQGFFGYTF
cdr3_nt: TGTGCCAGCAGCGCGCTACAGGGATTCTTTGGCTACACCTTC

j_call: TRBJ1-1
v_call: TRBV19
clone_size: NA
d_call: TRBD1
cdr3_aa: CASSIGQGINTEAFF
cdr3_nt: TGTGCCAGTAGTATAGGACAGGGGATAAACACTGAAGCTTTCTTT

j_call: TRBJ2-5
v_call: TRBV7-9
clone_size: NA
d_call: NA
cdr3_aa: CASSPPEGMETQYF
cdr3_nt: TGTGCCAGCAGCCCCCCGGAGGGGATGGAGACCCAGTACTTC

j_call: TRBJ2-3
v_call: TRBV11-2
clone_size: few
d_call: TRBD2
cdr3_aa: CASSPNLAGRLTDTQYF
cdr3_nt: TGTGCCAGCAGCCCGAATTTAGCGGGGAGACTCACAGATACGCAGTATTTT